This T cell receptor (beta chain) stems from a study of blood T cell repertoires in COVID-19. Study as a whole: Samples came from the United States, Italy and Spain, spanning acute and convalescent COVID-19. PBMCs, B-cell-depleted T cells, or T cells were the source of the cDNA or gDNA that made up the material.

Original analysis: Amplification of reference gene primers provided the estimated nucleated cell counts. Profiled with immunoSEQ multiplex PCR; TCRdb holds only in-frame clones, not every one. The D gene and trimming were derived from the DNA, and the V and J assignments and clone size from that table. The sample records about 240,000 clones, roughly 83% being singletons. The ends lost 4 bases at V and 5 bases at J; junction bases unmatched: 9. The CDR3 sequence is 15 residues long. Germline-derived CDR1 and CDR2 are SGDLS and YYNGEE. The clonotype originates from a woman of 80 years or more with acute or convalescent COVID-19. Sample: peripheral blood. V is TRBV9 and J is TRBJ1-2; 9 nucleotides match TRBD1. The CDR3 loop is CASSPQGDRDYGYTF. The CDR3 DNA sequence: TGTGCCAGCAGCCCTCAGGGGGACAGGGATTATGGCTACACCTTC.